This T cell receptor (beta chain) was profiled in a study of blood T cells in healthy people across ages. The sample, around 10 milliliters of peripheral blood, was drawn from each donor. With regard to this clonotype: Germline and junction disagree at one end, which may indicate a read error.

For the second PCR, which ran for 7 to 11 cycles, a sample-barcoded 5' primer and a J-beta primer mix were used. TCRdb redid the calling of the 5' RACE reads with MiXCR, one entry per CDR3 protein. The table records more than 650,000 distinct CDR3 sequences, around 24% of them present only once. The same sample was also studied in work on T cells of mothers and their children. That work contributes: It was found that thymic selection shapes TCR recombination output similarly in related and unrelated pairs.

This sequence originates from a boy aged 5-17 years in good health. The specimen sequenced was blood.

CDR3 sequence reads: CASRPHPGTSFDNERFF. CDR3 DNA sequence: TGTGCCAGCAGGCCTCATCCCGGGACTAGCTTCGACAATGAGCGGTTCTTC. V is TRBV12-3 or TRBV12-4 and J is TRBJ2-5; 9 bases line up with TRBD2. The CDR3 has 17 residues.